This TCR beta chain was documented in a study of cytomegalovirus exposure and HLA in healthy donors. General study points: A reported reduction in N-insertions relative to the 666-donor mean was seen in an Asian-associated ancestry cluster in a later analysis.

V was pared by 5 bases and J by 4 bases, with 12 bases between. This CDR3 is 14 amino acids long. The germline gives CDR1 SGHVS, CDR2 FQNEAQ. Researchers ran the PCR with 60 Vbeta and 13 Jbeta primers. TCRdb keeps only in-frame clones here, not all; method: immunoSEQ multiplex PCR. The sample lists under 70,000 clones; around 63% were seen once. With respect to this clone: Antigen unknown.

The TCR comes from a woman aged 25 to 39 in good health and CMV-seronegative. The V gene is TRBV7-8, the J gene TRBJ2-1; a possible D gene is TRBD2 (7 bases). Sequenced: PBMCs. CDR3 amino acids: CASSGGGAYNEQFF. In DNA form, the CDR3 reads TGTGCCAGCAGCGGGGGGGGCGCGTACAATGAGCAGTTCTTC.